This TCR beta chain was obtained from a study of blood T cell repertoires in COVID-19. Study background: Acute and convalescent COVID-19 specimens originated in the United States, Italy and Spain. Sample material is recorded as cDNA or gDNA derived from T cells, B-cell-depleted T cells, or PBMCs.

Per the original methods: For nucleated cells, counts were estimated from reference gene primer amplification. Clones were read by immunoSEQ multiplex PCR, and TCRdb kept only the in-frame ones, dropping some. V and J calls plus clone size are reproduced from that table; the DNA served to infer D and trimming. This sample yields a few hundred thousand clones, of which approximately 86% are seen a single time; under 3% belongs to the top ten. Germline lookup yields CDR1 MGHRA and CDR2 YSYEKL. The CDR3 is 17 residues long. V lost 1 base to trimming and J lost 0 bases, with 15 bases between them. The chain couples TRBV4-1 to TRBJ1-2; no clear D. This TCR came from a human donor in a cohort sampled during active COVID-19. The material sequenced was peripheral blood. CDR3 loop: CASSQVPRRRANYGYTF. Here the CDR3 DNA reads TGCGCCAGCAGCCAAGTCCCTCGGAGACGAGCTAACTATGGCTACACCTTC.